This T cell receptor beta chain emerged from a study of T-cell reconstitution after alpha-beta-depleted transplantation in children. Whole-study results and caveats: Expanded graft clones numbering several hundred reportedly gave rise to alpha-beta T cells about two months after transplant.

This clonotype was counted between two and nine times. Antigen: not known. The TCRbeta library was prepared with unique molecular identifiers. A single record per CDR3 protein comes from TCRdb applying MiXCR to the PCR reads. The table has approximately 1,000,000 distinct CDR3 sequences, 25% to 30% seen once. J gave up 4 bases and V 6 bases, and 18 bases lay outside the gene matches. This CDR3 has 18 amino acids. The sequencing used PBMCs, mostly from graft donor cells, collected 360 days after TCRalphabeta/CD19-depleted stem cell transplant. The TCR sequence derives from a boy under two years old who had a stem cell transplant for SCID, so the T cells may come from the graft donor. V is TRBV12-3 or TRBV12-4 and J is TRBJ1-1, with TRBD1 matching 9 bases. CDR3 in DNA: TGTGCCAGCAGCTTGGACAGGGGTGGCGGCCCTGTAGGCACTGAAGCTTTCTTT. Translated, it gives CASSLDRGGGPVGTEAFF.